The 2 T cell receptor beta chains below were found in one sample sequenced in a study of blood T cell repertoires in COVID-19 (dated by TCRdb to 2019 to 2021). The library was obtained by the immunoSEQ multiplex PCR assay. Entries here come from immuneACCESS through TCRdb and include only in-frame sequences with V and J called. Some clones fail to appear in such tables; in the studies checked, an unresolved V gene covers under half of the shortfall, and the cause of the remainder is unknown. The sample yields more than 200,000 clones; roughly 83% were counted once. Jointly, the top ten make up around 27% of the sample. The sequenced sample consisted of peripheral blood. These receptors were collected from a man aged 35 to 55 with acute or convalescent COVID-19.

This sequence joins TRBV19 and TRBJ2-3, with 11 bases identical to TRBD2. The CDR3 consists of 15 residues. Germline loops: CDR1 LNHDA, CDR2 SQIVND (reference sequence). Unmatched junction bases numbered 5, after V lost 4 bases and J lost 5 bases. The CDR3 nucleotides are TGTGCCAGTAGTACGCTAGCGGGAGGTGTAGATACGCAGTATTTT. Translated, it gives CASSTLAGGVDTQYF. The entire variable domain, with the rest obtained from reference TRBV19 and TRBJ2-3, is as follows: DGGITQSPKYLFRKEGQNVTLSCEQNLNHDAMYWYRQDPGQGLRLIYYSQIVNDFQKGDIAEGYSVSREKKESFPLTVTSAQKNPTAFYLCASSTLAGGVDTQYFGPGTRLTVL.

V is TRBV20-1 and J is TRBJ2-7; D unclear. V lost 3 bases, J lost 3 bases, and 12 bases lay in between. Germline loops: CDR1 DFQATT, CDR2 SNEGSKA (reference sequence). The CDR3 is 13 residues long. The CDR3 nucleotides read TGCAGTGCTAGTATTTCTGGCCTCTACGAGCAGTACTTC. Its protein is CSASISGLYEQYF.